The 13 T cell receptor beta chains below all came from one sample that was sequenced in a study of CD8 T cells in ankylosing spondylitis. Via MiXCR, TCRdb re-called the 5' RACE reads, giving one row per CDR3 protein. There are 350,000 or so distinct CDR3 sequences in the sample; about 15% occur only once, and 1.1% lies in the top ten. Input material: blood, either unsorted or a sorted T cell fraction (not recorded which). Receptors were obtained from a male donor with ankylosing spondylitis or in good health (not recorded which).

CDR3 bases: TGTGCCAGCAGCCCTATCGAGAATCAGCCCCAGCATTTT. Translation gives CASSPIENQPQHF. This chain links TRBV7-9 with TRBJ1-5, with unresolved D. The CDR3 length is 13 residues. The germline V gene has CDR1 SEHNR and CDR2 FQNEAQ (reference sequence). The ends were cut back, 5 bases at V and 4 bases at J, with 9 bases in the middle.

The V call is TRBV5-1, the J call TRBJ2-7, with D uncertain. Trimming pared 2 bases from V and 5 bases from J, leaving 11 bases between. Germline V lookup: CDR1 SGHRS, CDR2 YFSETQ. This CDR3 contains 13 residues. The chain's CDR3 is CASSFPGSDEQYF. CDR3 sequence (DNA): TGCGCCAGCAGCTTTCCAGGTTCGGACGAGCAGTACTTC.

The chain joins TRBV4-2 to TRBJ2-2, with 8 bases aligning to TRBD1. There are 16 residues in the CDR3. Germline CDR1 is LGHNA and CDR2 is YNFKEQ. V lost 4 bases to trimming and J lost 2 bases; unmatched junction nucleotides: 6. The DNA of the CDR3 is TGTGCCAGCAGCCCCCGGACAGGGACAAACACCGGGGAGCTGTTTTTT. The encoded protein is CASSPRTGTNTGELFF.

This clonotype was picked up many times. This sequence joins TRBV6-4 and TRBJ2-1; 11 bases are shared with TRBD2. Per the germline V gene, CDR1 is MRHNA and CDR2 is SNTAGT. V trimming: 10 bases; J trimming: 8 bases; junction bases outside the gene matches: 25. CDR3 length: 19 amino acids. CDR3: CAIRDSVYLAGGSVDEQFF. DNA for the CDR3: TGTGCCATCAGAGACTCAGTGTACCTAGCGGGGGGATCTGTGGATGAGCAGTTCTTC.

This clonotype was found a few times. CDR3 residues: CASSFAGSETQYF. DNA of the CDR3: TGTGCCAGCAGTTTTGCGGGGAGTGAGACCCAGTACTTC. J is TRBJ2-5 and V is TRBV12-3 or TRBV12-4, with a possible D match to TRBD2 (6 bases). With 3 bases removed from V and 5 bases from J, the gap between germline ends came to 10 bases. CDR3 length equals 13 residues.

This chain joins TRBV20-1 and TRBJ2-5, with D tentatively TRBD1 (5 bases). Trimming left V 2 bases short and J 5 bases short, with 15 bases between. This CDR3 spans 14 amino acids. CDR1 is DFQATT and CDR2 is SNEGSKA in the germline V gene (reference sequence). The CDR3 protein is CSARPGRAGETQYF. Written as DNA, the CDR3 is TGCAGTGCTAGACCAGGCAGGGCAGGGGAGACCCAGTACTTC.

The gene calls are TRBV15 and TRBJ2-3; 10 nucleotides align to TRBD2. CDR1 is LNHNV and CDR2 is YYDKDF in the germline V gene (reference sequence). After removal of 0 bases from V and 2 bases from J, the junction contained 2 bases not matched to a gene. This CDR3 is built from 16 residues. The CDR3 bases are TGTGCCACCAGCAGAGATACTAGCGGGGACACAGATACGCAGTATTTT. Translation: CATSRDTSGDTDTQYF.

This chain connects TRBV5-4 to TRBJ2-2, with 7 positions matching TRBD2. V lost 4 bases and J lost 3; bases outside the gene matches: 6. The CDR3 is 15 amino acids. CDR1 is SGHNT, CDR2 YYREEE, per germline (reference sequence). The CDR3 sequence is CASSLGLGDTGELFF. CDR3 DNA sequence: TGTGCCAGCAGCCTAGGACTAGGGGACACCGGGGAGCTGTTTTTT.

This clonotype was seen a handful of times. CDR3 amino acids: CASSLSAAGTGNSPLHF. As DNA, the CDR3 is TGTGCCAGCAGTTTATCTGCCGCCGGGACGGGGAATTCACCCCTCCACTTT. The rearrangement joins TRBV12-3 or TRBV12-4 to TRBJ1-6; D is possibly TRBD1 (5 bases). This CDR3 has 17 residues. Trimming took off 2 bases at V and 7 bases at J, with 18 bases between the two ends.

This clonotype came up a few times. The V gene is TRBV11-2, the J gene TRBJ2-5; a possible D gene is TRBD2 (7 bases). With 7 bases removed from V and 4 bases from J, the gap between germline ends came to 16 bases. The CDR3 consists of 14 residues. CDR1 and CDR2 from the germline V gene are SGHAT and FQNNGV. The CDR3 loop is CASTTSGGRETQYF. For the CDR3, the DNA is TGTGCCAGCACCACCTCGGGGGGCCGAGAGACCCAGTACTTC.

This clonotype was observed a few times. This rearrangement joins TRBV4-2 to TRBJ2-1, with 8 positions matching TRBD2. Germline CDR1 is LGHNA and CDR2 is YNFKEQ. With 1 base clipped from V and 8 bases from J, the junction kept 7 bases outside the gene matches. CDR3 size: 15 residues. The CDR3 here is CASSQGTSRSDEQFF. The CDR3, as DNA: TGTGCCAGCAGCCAAGGGACTAGCCGATCGGATGAGCAGTTCTTC.

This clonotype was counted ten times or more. The CDR3 DNA sequence: TGTGCCAGCAGCTTAGCGGGGGGGTCTAGCACAGATACGCAGTATTTT. This gives the protein CASSLAGGSSTDTQYF. The rearrangement uses TRBV11-2 and TRBJ2-3; 8 nucleotides agree with TRBD2. The CDR3 has 16 residues. Germline V gene sequence: CDR1 SGHAT, CDR2 FQNNGV. Unmatched junction bases numbered 3, after V lost 1 base and J lost 0 bases.

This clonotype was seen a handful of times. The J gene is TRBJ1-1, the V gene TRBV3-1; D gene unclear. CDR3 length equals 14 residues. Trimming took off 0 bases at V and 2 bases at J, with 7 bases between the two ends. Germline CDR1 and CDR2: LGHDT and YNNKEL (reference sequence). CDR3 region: CASSQDTVNTEAFF. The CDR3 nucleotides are TGTGCCAGCAGCCAAGATACAGTTAACACTGAAGCTTTCTTT. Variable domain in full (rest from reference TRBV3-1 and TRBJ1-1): DTAVSQTPKYLVTQMGNDKSIKCEQNLGHDTMYWYKQDSKKFLKIMFSYNNKELIINETVPNRFSPKSPDKAHLNLHINSLELGDSAVYFCASSQDTVNTEAFFGQGTRLTVV.